Shown below are 25 T cell receptor beta chains from a single sample sequenced in a study of vaccination and CD4 T cells after COVID-19. The study sequenced cultured CD4+ T cell DNA using the Oncomine TCR Beta short-read assay. TCRdb ran MiXCR on the PCR reads and lists one entry per CDR3 protein. The sample yields 17,000 or so distinct CDR3 sequences, 40% to 50% seen once. These receptors have no known antigen. Treatment described: approximately nine-day PBMC culture with coronavirus spike peptide pools or control peptides (ViraFEST assay). The specimen comprised CD4+ T cells from blood, cultured in vitro, sampled before SARS-CoV-2 vaccination. The receptors come from a human donor who had recovered from COVID-19.

Concerning this clonotype itself: Germline is not matched at one junction end, which may reflect a read error. The V call is TRBV6-1, the J call TRBJ2-2; D gene unclear. The CDR3 has 11 amino acids. Germline CDR1 is MNHNS and CDR2 is SASEGT. The CDR3 coding sequence is TGTGCCAGCAGGACATCCGGAGAGCTGTTTTTT. Translating it yields CASRTSGELFF.

The chain has TRBV20-1 and TRBJ2-5; D perhaps matches TRBD2 (6 bases). V lost 5 bases to trimming and J lost 1 base, with 11 bases between them. Germline CDR1 is DFQATT and CDR2 is SNEGSKA (reference sequence). The CDR3 consists of 13 residues. CDR3 sequence (DNA): TGCAGTGCTGGGGACTTGCTCCAAGAGACCCAGTACTTC. Translated, it gives CSAGDLLQETQYF.

This chain uses TRBV19 with TRBJ1-2; maybe TRBD1 (5 bases). CDR1 and CDR2 (germline): LNHDA, SQIVND (reference sequence). The CDR3 spans 19 residues. Trimming shortened V by 7 bases and J by 0 bases, and 27 bases separated the two germline ends. The CDR3 bases are TGTGCCAGTACCGACCATTCGGCGGGACGCTTCGCTTCTAACTATGGCTACACCTTC. Translating it yields CASTDHSAGRFASNYGYTF.

This rearrangement joins TRBV7-2 to TRBJ2-3; unclear D gene. From germline, CDR1 is SGHTA and CDR2 FQGNSA. The CDR3 length is 15 residues. V lost 5 bases and J 2 bases, leaving 14 bases between the germline ends. CDR3 region: CASSALRGFTDTQYF. The CDR3 DNA follows: TGTGCCAGCAGCGCATTACGTGGATTCACAGATACGCAGTATTTT.

This clonotype has only a few counts. The chain has TRBV11-2 and TRBJ1-5; tentatively, D is TRBD1 (5 bases). The length of the CDR3 is 15 residues. Germline V gene lookup returns CDR1 SGHAT and CDR2 FQNNGV. V was cut by 1 base and J by 2 bases, with 9 bases left in between. CDR3 nucleotides: TGTGCCAGCAGCTTAGGGGGGGGAGGCAATCAGCCCCAGCATTTT. Its protein product is CASSLGGGGNQPQHF.

The J gene is TRBJ1-1, the V gene TRBV20-1; D is undetermined. V was clipped by 6 bases and J by 3 bases, with 14 bases between them. Germline V gives CDR1 DFQATT, CDR2 SNEGSKA (reference sequence). The CDR3 loop spans 13 amino acids. The CDR3 DNA is TGCAGTGCCGAACCCCACGGGGACACTGAAGCTTTCTTT. This encodes CSAEPHGDTEAFF.

This clonotype was picked up a small number of times. The chain has TRBV7-2 and TRBJ1-1; possible D gene TRBD1, 5 bases. The V end was cut by 5 bases, the J end by 2 bases, with 15 bases between. CDR3 size: 15 residues. Germline assignment: CDR1 SGHTA and CDR2 FQGNSA. CDR3 loop: CASSPFSTANTEAFF. The CDR3 region has the DNA TGTGCCAGCAGCCCATTCTCGACAGCTAACACTGAAGCTTTCTTT.

This rearrangement joins TRBV20-1 to TRBJ1-2; possible D gene TRBD1, 5 bases. Trimming took off 1 base at V and 3 bases at J, with 21 bases between the two ends. This CDR3 comprises 17 residues. Germline loops: CDR1 DFQATT, CDR2 SNEGSKA (reference sequence). The CDR3 bases are TGCAGTGCTAGAGGTCAGGGCGCAGGCGTACATGACTATGGCTACACCTTC. It specifies CSARGQGAGVHDYGYTF.

This sequence joins TRBV7-2 and TRBJ2-3; 15 nucleotides line up with TRBD2. J was trimmed by 5 bases and V by 5 bases; bases with no gene match: 11. The CDR3 spans 18 residues. Germline lookup yields CDR1 SGHTA and CDR2 FQGNSA. CDR3 in DNA: TGTGCCAGCAGCACGGGACTAGCGGGGGGAATCGGGAGAGATACGCAGTATTTT. Translated, it gives CASSTGLAGGIGRDTQYF.

Regarding this clonotype: The limits of the CDR3 on the DNA are not certain, so only TCRdb's listed CDR3 is given. The CDR3 sequence: CASSPPSAGLRAVPLF. The gene calls are TRBV28 and TRBJ2-7; TRBD2 is taken as the D call from the table, unchecked against the DNA. The CDR3 has 16 amino acids, counting both end residues. Germline V gene sequence: CDR1 MDHEN, CDR2 SYDVKM.

The chain is built from TRBV27 and TRBJ1-1; TRBD1 is a possible D gene (5 bases). From germline, CDR1 is MNHEY and CDR2 SMNVEV (reference sequence). V was trimmed by 6 bases and J by 1 base, leaving 15 bases between them. This CDR3 contains 15 residues. The CDR3 nucleotides are TGTGCCAGCAGCTTTACTAGGGGATCGAACACTGAAGCTTTCTTT. This sequence encodes CASSFTRGSNTEAFF.

V usage is TRBV7-2 and J usage is TRBJ1-4; TRBD1 is a possible D gene (5 bases). Germline V gene data show CDR1 as SGHTA and CDR2 as FQGNSA. V was trimmed by 5 bases and J by 7 bases, leaving 8 bases between them. CDR3 length: 12 residues. CDR3 loop: CASSRDGEKLFF. The CDR3 DNA sequence: TGTGCCAGCAGCCGGGACGGTGAAAAACTGTTTTTT.

This rearrangement joins TRBV20-1 to TRBJ1-2, with a tentative D call TRBD1 (6 bases). The CDR3 is 12 amino acids. The V and J ends lost 2 bases and 6 bases respectively, with 10 bases between them. CDR1 DFQATT and CDR2 SNEGSKA come from the germline V gene (reference sequence). For the CDR3, the DNA is TGCAGTGCTAGACAGGGGCGGGATGGCTACACCTTC. This translates into CSARQGRDGYTF.

The table lists this clonotype with a count of one. This chain joins TRBV6-1 and TRBJ2-1; 8 positions match TRBD2. The trim removed 1 base at V and 2 bases at J, leaving 7 bases unmatched. Per the germline V gene, CDR1 is MNHNS and CDR2 is SASEGT. This CDR3 region has 17 residues. The CDR3 nucleotides read TGTGCCAGCAGTGAAGAGCTAGCGGGTAATCCCTACAATGAGCAGTTCTTC. This sequence encodes CASSEELAGNPYNEQFF.

This clonotype was picked up a small number of times. The chain uses TRBV12-3 or TRBV12-4 and TRBJ1-2; tentative D call: TRBD1 (6 bases). Between the trimmed V and J ends, which lost 3 bases and 12 bases, there was a span of 20 bases. There are 14 residues in the CDR3. Here the CDR3 reads CASSLRRGHGGHTF. The CDR3 bases are TGTGCCAGCAGTTTGCGACGGGGCCACGGGGGGCACACCTTC.

In this sample, this clonotype turned up a few times. The gene calls are TRBV5-6 and TRBJ1-5; D remains ambiguous. This CDR3 has 15 amino acids. V lost 5 bases and J 2 bases, leaving 14 bases between the germline ends. In germline, CDR1 is SGHDT, CDR2 YYEEEE. In nucleotides, the CDR3 is TGTGCCAGCAGTCAAGGCGGTTGGGGCAATCAGCCCCAGCATTTT. Translating it yields CASSQGGWGNQPQHF.

The rearrangement uses TRBV27 and TRBJ2-3, with 15 bases matching TRBD2. The germline V gene has CDR1 MNHEY and CDR2 SMNVEV (reference sequence). The V segment lost 0 bases and the J segment 5 bases; nucleotides outside the gene matches: 6. The CDR3 covers 18 residues. This chain's CDR3 is CASSLSGTSGGRKDTQYF. The DNA of the CDR3 is TGTGCCAGCAGTTTATCAGGGACTAGCGGGGGGAGGAAAGATACGCAGTATTTT.

This clonotype has only a few counts. J is TRBJ1-1 and V is TRBV7-2; D is ambiguous. Trimming removed 3 bases from V and 2 bases from J, with 7 bases in between. Germline values: CDR1 SGHTA, CDR2 FQGNSA. The CDR3 sequence is 13 residues long. The CDR3 reads CASSFTTNTEAFF. CDR3 in DNA: TGTGCCAGCAGCTTCACGACCAACACTGAAGCTTTCTTT.

The chain combines TRBV27 with TRBJ2-3; 8 bases map to TRBD2. Germline V gives CDR1 MNHEY, CDR2 SMNVEV (reference sequence). This CDR3 spans 14 amino acids. Trimming took 2 bases from V and 6 from J; bases not matched to a gene: 4. This CDR3 is CASSLGSGTDTQYF. CDR3 in DNA: TGTGCCAGCAGTTTAGGTAGCGGGACTGATACGCAGTATTTT.

The gene calls are TRBV11-2 and TRBJ2-5, with TRBD2 matching over 11 bases. Germline assignment: CDR1 SGHAT and CDR2 FQNNGV. The CDR3 consists of 16 residues. The ends lost 5 bases at V and 4 bases at J; junction bases unmatched: 9. The CDR3: CASSPPGLAAGETQYF. CDR3 DNA sequence: TGTGCCAGCAGCCCGCCGGGACTAGCGGCCGGAGAGACCCAGTACTTC.

Here the CDR3 DNA reads TGTGCCAGCACAGGGGGGGCTATTAACAATCAGCCCCAGCATTTT. Its translation is CASTGGAINNQPQHF. This chain links TRBV6-2 or TRBV6-3 with TRBJ1-5, with 7 bases fitting TRBD1. The germline CDR1 and CDR2 sequences are MNHEY and SVGEGT. The V segment lost 7 bases and the J segment 3 bases; nucleotides outside the gene matches: 9. The CDR3 spans 15 residues.

V usage is TRBV5-1 and J usage is TRBJ2-3, with 16 bases fitting TRBD2. This CDR3 contains 17 residues. Germline V CDR1 and CDR2: SGHRS, YFSETQ. With 3 bases clipped from V and 2 bases from J, the junction kept 3 bases outside the gene matches. The CDR3: CASSSGLAGGDTDTQYF. CDR3 DNA: TGCGCCAGCAGCTCGGGACTAGCGGGGGGGGACACAGATACGCAGTATTTT.

V usage is TRBV11-3 and J usage is TRBJ2-5; no clear D gene. The germline CDR1 and CDR2 sequences are SGHNT and YENEEA. V shed 5 bases and J shed 5 bases, with 15 bases lying between them. The CDR3 runs to 14 residues. The CDR3 coding sequence is TGTGCCAGCAGCCCAAGAAGCCCACTGGAGACCCAGTACTTC. It specifies CASSPRSPLETQYF.

The CDR3 DNA reads TGCAGTGCGAACGTTCCCGGGGGCACTGAAGCTTTCTTT. Translated, it gives CSANVPGGTEAFF. The chain carries TRBV20-1 and TRBJ1-1; D might be TRBD1 (5 bases). In germline, CDR1 is DFQATT, CDR2 SNEGSKA (reference sequence). V lost 6 bases and J 4 bases, leaving 15 bases between the germline ends. This CDR3 is 13 amino acids long.

This clonotype was seen more than once but under ten times. V is TRBV29-1 and J is TRBJ1-2; D ambiguous. Germline V gene sequence: CDR1 SQVTM, CDR2 ANQGSEA. The CDR3 runs 13 residues. V was cut by 4 bases and J by 1 base, with 10 bases left in between. CDR3 loop: CSVGKADNYGYTF. CDR3 DNA sequence: TGCAGCGTTGGTAAGGCAGATAACTATGGCTACACCTTC. Filled out from reference TRBV29-1 and TRBJ1-2, the complete variable domain reads SAVISQKPSRDICQRGTSLTIQCQVDSQVTMMFWYRQQPGQSLTLIATANQGSEATYESGFVIDKFPISRPNLTFSTLTVSNMSPEDSSIYLCSVGKADNYGYTFGSGTRLTVV.